Each of the 29 T cell receptor beta chains below was sequenced from the same sample in a study of blood T cell repertoires in COVID-19. Repertoires were generated with immunoSEQ multiplex PCR, while TCRdb's copy carries only in-frame clones and drops some. The profile shows roughly 90,000 clones, 75% to 85% of them singletons. Material: peripheral blood. Receptor source: a woman in her 70s with acute or convalescent COVID-19.

The chain uses TRBV5-1 and TRBJ1-3; TRBD1 matches at 7 bases. Germline CDR1 and CDR2: SGHRS and YFSETQ. Trimming removed 0 bases from V and 2 bases from J; junction bases left unmatched: 2. The CDR3 runs to 15 residues. The CDR3 region has the DNA TGCGCCAGCAGCTTGGAGGGGGCTACTGGAAACACCATATATTTT. Protein sequence: CASSLEGATGNTIYF.

The chain employs TRBV6-5 and TRBJ1-1, with a tentative D call TRBD1 (5 bases). V was pared by 6 bases and J by 4 bases, with 15 bases between. Germline CDR1 reads MNHEY; CDR2 reads SVGAGI. The CDR3 spans 14 residues. CDR3 sequence: CASRLDKISTEAFF. CDR3 DNA: TGTGCCAGCAGGTTGGACAAAATTTCCACTGAAGCTTTCTTT.

The chain is built from TRBV4-1 and TRBJ1-3; D uncertain. Trimming shortened V by 3 bases and J by 0 bases, and 9 bases separated the two germline ends. Germline V CDR1 and CDR2: MGHRA, YSYEKL. This CDR3 is 15 amino acids long. Here the CDR3 reads CASSQRESSGNTIYF. Written as DNA, the CDR3 is TGCGCCAGCAGCCAGAGGGAAAGCTCTGGAAACACCATATATTTT.

The J gene is TRBJ2-1, the V gene TRBV3-1 (or the pseudogene TRBV3-2); possible D gene TRBD2, 6 bases. The CDR3 extends over 15 amino acids. From germline, CDR1 is LGHDT and CDR2 YNNKEL (reference sequence). Trimming took 0 bases from V and 7 from J, leaving 13 bases between them. In DNA, the CDR3 is TGTGCCAGCAGCCAAGATGGGCTAGCGCAAAATGAGCAGTTCTTC. Translation: CASSQDGLAQNEQFF.

The chain is built from TRBV29-1 and TRBJ2-1; 7 bases are a match to TRBD1. The CDR3 is 13 residues long. Unmatched junction bases numbered 12, after V lost 8 bases and J lost 8 bases. Germline CDR1 reads SQVTM; CDR2 reads ANQGSEA. CDR3 in DNA: TGCAGCTCCTCGACAGGGACACGCCATGAGCAGTTCTTC. Protein: CSSSTGTRHEQFF.

The rearrangement links TRBV29-1 to TRBJ1-4; D is perhaps TRBD1 (5 bases). The germline CDR1 and CDR2 sequences are SQVTM and ANQGSEA. The CDR3 is 14 residues long. V was cut by 0 bases and J by 8 bases, with 13 bases left in between. CDR3 DNA: TGCAGCGTTGAAGAGCAGGGAATTGAGGAAAAACTGTTTTTT. Encoded protein: CSVEEQGIEEKLFF. Full variable domain (remainder filled in from reference TRBV29-1 and TRBJ1-4): SAVISQKPSRDICQRGTSLTIQCQVDSQVTMMFWYRQQPGQSLTLIATANQGSEATYESGFVIDKFPISRPNLTFSTLTVSNMSPEDSSIYLCSVEEQGIEEKLFFGSGTQLSVL.

This sequence joins TRBV4-1 and TRBJ1-2; D not resolved. Trimming shortened V by 0 bases and J by 5 bases, and 10 bases separated the two germline ends. Per the germline V gene, CDR1 is MGHRA and CDR2 is YSYEKL. The CDR3 extends over 14 amino acids. The CDR3 nucleotides read TGCGCCAGCAGCCAAGAGGTACGAGGGTATGGCTACACCTTC. This gives the protein CASSQEVRGYGYTF.

The count of this clone is one. The rearrangement joins TRBV28 to TRBJ2-2; TRBD1 aligns across 9 bases. Germline V lookup: CDR1 MDHEN, CDR2 SYDVKM. This CDR3 region has 16 residues. V lost 7 bases, J lost 7 bases, and 13 bases stayed unmatched. The CDR3 nucleotides read TGTGCCAGCACCGAAGCCGGGACAGGGCGTCTCGGGGAGCTGTTTTTT. Its translation is CASTEAGTGRLGELFF.

The genes are TRBV2 and TRBJ1-5; 10 nucleotides align to TRBD1. Trimming cost V 0 bases and J 7 bases; bases outside gene matches: 6. In germline, CDR1 is SNHLY, CDR2 FYNNEI. The CDR3 sequence is 16 residues long. Here the CDR3 DNA reads TGTGCCAGCAGTGAAGCCGGGACAGGGGTTGGGCAGCCCCAGCATTTT. The encoded protein is CASSEAGTGVGQPQHF.

This clone was observed a handful of times. The chain recombines TRBV24-1 with TRBJ2-7; TRBD1 agrees at 8 bases. Trimming cost V 4 bases and J 7 bases; bases outside gene matches: 5. The CDR3 runs to 13 residues. CDR1 and CDR2 from the germline V gene are KGHDR and SFDVKD. CDR3 amino acids: CATSETGAGEQYF. CDR3 coding DNA: TGTGCCACCAGTGAGACAGGGGCGGGAGAGCAGTACTTC.

The chain uses TRBV12-3 or TRBV12-4 and TRBJ2-1; TRBD2 matches 9 bases. This CDR3 comprises 13 residues. V was clipped by 10 bases and J by 4 bases; unmatched bases: 5. CDR3 nucleotide sequence: TGTGCCACCCGGACTAGCGCATACAATGAGCAGTTCTTC. This encodes CATRTSAYNEQFF.

This chain links TRBV7-9 with TRBJ2-1; TRBD2 matches at 16 bases. The CDR3 has 17 amino acids. The V and J ends lost 5 bases and 9 bases, in that order; junction bases with no gene match: 10. CDR1 is SEHNR, CDR2 FQNEAQ, per germline (reference sequence). The CDR3 DNA sequence: TGTGCCAGCAGCCCACTCGGGACTAGCGGGAGGGCCAGTGAGCAGTTCTTC. Translated, it gives CASSPLGTSGRASEQFF.

The genes are TRBV12-5 and TRBJ1-2; TRBD1 matches at 7 bases. Germline CDR1 reads LGHNT; CDR2 reads FRNRAP. V gave up 1 base and J gave up 4 bases; unmatched junction bases: 6. The CDR3 consists of 15 residues. Written as DNA, the CDR3 is TGTGCTAGTGGTTTGGAAGCAGGGGGTACCTATGGCTACACCTTC. This gives the protein CASGLEAGGTYGYTF.

V and J are TRBV6-6 and TRBJ2-5; maybe TRBD2 (6 bases). The CDR3 sequence is 14 residues long. V was clipped by 6 bases and J by 0 bases, with 11 bases between them. Germline assignment: CDR1 MNHNY and CDR2 SVGAGI (reference sequence). The CDR3 sequence: CASRGTLYQETQYF. The CDR3 DNA sequence: TGTGCCAGCAGGGGGACTTTATACCAAGAGACCCAGTACTTC.

This chain joins TRBV10-3 and TRBJ2-7; D unresolved. This CDR3 contains 13 residues. The V gene's germline CDR1 is ENHRY and CDR2 SYGVKD. The germline V and J ends were trimmed by 10 bases and 0 bases, with 13 bases remaining between them. DNA of the CDR3: TGTGCCACCCAAAGGCGGCTCTCCTACGAGCAGTACTTC. Translating it yields CATQRRLSYEQYF.

The chain employs TRBV20-1 and TRBJ1-2, with TRBD1 as a possible D gene (5 bases). The germline CDR1 and CDR2 sequences are DFQATT and SNEGSKA (reference sequence). V lost 3 bases and J 8 bases, leaving 7 bases between the germline ends. The CDR3 consists of 10 residues. CDR3 sequence reads: CSARGGGYTF. DNA for the CDR3: TGCAGTGCTAGGGGGGGAGGCTACACCTTC.

The sample holds a few counts of this clone. This chain links TRBV19 with TRBJ1-2, with a tentative D call TRBD1 (5 bases). This CDR3 region has 11 residues. V shed 10 bases and J shed 5 bases, with 11 bases lying between them. Germline V gene lookup returns CDR1 LNHDA and CDR2 SQIVND (reference sequence). CDR3 sequence reads: CATQAFYGYTF. CDR3 in DNA: TGTGCCACACAGGCTTTTTATGGCTACACCTTC.

J is TRBJ2-1 and V is TRBV9, with 7 nucleotides matching TRBD1. With 3 bases clipped from V and 1 base from J, the junction kept 7 bases outside the gene matches. Germline V CDR1 and CDR2: SGDLS, YYNGEE. The CDR3 runs 16 residues. The CDR3 loop reads CASSADRDFSYNEQFF. DNA of the CDR3: TGTGCCAGCAGCGCAGACAGGGATTTTTCCTACAATGAGCAGTTCTTC.

This chain links TRBV9 with TRBJ1-6, with D perhaps TRBD1 (6 bases). Trimming pared 3 bases from V and 9 bases from J, leaving 10 bases between. The CDR3 consists of 13 residues. Germline V lookup: CDR1 SGDLS, CDR2 YYNGEE. The CDR3 loop reads CASSAQGISPLHF. In DNA, the CDR3 is TGTGCCAGCAGCGCCCAGGGGATTTCACCCCTCCACTTT.

The chain uses TRBV29-1 and TRBJ2-1, with a weak D call TRBD2 (6 bases). V was clipped by 3 bases and J by 11 bases, with 11 bases between them. This CDR3 is built from 11 residues. Germline V CDR1 and CDR2: SQVTM, ANQGSEA. The CDR3 region is CSVDLGGKQFF. The CDR3, as DNA: TGCAGCGTTGATCTAGGCGGGAAGCAGTTCTTC.

This clone was picked up one time. The chain is built from TRBV5-4 and TRBJ2-1; D may be TRBD1 (5 bases). The CDR3 loop spans 14 amino acids. The germline gives CDR1 SGHNT, CDR2 YYREEE (reference sequence). V lost 2 bases and J 4 bases, leaving 10 bases between the germline ends. The CDR3 spells CASSFGAEYNEQFF. The CDR3 DNA is TGTGCCAGCAGCTTTGGGGCGGAGTACAATGAGCAGTTCTTC.

This chain links TRBV5-1 with TRBJ2-5, with 9 bases that match TRBD1. V lost 4 bases and J lost 5; bases outside the gene matches: 18. From germline, CDR1 is SGHRS and CDR2 YFSETQ. CDR3 length: 18 residues. CDR3 in amino acids: CASSPQDRGIIARETQYF. CDR3 in DNA: TGCGCCAGCAGCCCCCAGGACAGGGGAATAATTGCTCGCGAGACCCAGTACTTC.

V and J are TRBV11-2 and TRBJ2-5, with D possibly TRBD2 on 5 matching bases. Trimming shortened V by 5 bases and J by 5 bases, and 15 bases separated the two germline ends. Germline V gives CDR1 SGHAT, CDR2 FQNNGV. The CDR3 contains 14 residues. The CDR3 region is CASSPGTRYETQYF. CDR3 coding DNA: TGTGCCAGCAGCCCAGGTACTAGGTACGAGACCCAGTACTTC. The full variable domain, rest sourced from reference TRBV11-2 and TRBJ2-5, is EAGVAQSPRYKIIEKRQSVAFWCNPISGHATLYWYQQILGQGPKLLIQFQNNGVVDDSQLPKDRFSAERLKGVDSTLKIQPAKLEDSAVYLCASSPGTRYETQYFGPGTRLLVL.

This sequence joins TRBV5-4 and TRBJ2-3; D might be TRBD1 (6 bases). The V and J ends lost 7 bases and 1 base respectively, with 10 bases between them. CDR1 is SGHNT and CDR2 is YYREEE in the germline V gene (reference sequence). The CDR3 runs to 13 residues. The CDR3 here is CASAAGGTDTQYF. As DNA, the CDR3 is TGTGCCAGCGCGGCAGGGGGCACAGATACGCAGTATTTT.

The rearrangement joins TRBV30 to TRBJ2-7; 8 bases map to TRBD1. This CDR3 contains 13 residues. Germline CDR1 and CDR2: GTSNPN and SVGIG (reference sequence). V lost 5 bases to trimming and J lost 6 bases; unmatched junction nucleotides: 9. The CDR3 protein is CAWGPGTGVEQYF. For the CDR3, the DNA is TGTGCCTGGGGTCCAGGGACAGGTGTCGAGCAGTACTTC. The full variable domain, in which reference TRBV30 and TRBJ2-7 provide the parts outside the CDR3, is SQTIHQWPATLVQPVGSPLSLECTVEGTSNPNLYWYRQAAGRGLQLLFYSVGIGQISSEVPQNLSASRPQDRQFILSSKKLLLSDSGFYLCAWGPGTGVEQYFGPGTRLTVT.

V gene TRBV25-1 combines with J gene TRBJ1-2; a weak D match, TRBD1 (5 bases). With 5 bases removed from V and 2 bases from J, the gap between germline ends came to 9 bases. Germline values: CDR1 MGHDK, CDR2 SYGVNS. CDR3 length equals 13 residues. The CDR3 DNA reads TGTGCCAGCAGTCGTCAGGGAAACTATGGCTACACCTTC. It codes for CASSRQGNYGYTF.

The CDR3 DNA is TGTGCCACCAGTGATTCCCTTGGCAGGGCCGACGGGGAGCTGTTTTTT. It is translated as CATSDSLGRADGELFF. The chain links TRBV24-1 to TRBJ2-2, with D possibly matching TRBD1 (5 bases). Trimming left V 2 bases short and J 7 bases short, with 16 bases between. CDR1 is KGHDR and CDR2 is SFDVKD in the germline V gene. The CDR3 spans 16 residues.

V usage is TRBV3-1 (or the pseudogene TRBV3-2) and J usage is TRBJ1-6; the D is unclear. V was pared by 1 base and J by 9 bases, with 16 bases between. CDR3 length equals 16 residues. Germline CDR1 is LGHDT and CDR2 is YNNKEL (reference sequence). This chain's CDR3 is CASSQGKGGNSSPLHF. As DNA, the CDR3 is TGTGCCAGCAGCCAAGGTAAAGGCGGCAATAGTTCACCCCTCCACTTT.

The chain recombines TRBV28 with TRBJ1-2, with 8 bases identical to TRBD1. Germline V gives CDR1 MDHEN, CDR2 SYDVKM. CDR3 length: 12 residues. The junction had 6 bases not matched to a gene; V was cut back by 8 bases and J by 7 bases. CDR3 protein: CASGGQGLGYTF. For the CDR3, the DNA is TGTGCCAGCGGAGGACAGGGACTTGGCTACACCTTC.